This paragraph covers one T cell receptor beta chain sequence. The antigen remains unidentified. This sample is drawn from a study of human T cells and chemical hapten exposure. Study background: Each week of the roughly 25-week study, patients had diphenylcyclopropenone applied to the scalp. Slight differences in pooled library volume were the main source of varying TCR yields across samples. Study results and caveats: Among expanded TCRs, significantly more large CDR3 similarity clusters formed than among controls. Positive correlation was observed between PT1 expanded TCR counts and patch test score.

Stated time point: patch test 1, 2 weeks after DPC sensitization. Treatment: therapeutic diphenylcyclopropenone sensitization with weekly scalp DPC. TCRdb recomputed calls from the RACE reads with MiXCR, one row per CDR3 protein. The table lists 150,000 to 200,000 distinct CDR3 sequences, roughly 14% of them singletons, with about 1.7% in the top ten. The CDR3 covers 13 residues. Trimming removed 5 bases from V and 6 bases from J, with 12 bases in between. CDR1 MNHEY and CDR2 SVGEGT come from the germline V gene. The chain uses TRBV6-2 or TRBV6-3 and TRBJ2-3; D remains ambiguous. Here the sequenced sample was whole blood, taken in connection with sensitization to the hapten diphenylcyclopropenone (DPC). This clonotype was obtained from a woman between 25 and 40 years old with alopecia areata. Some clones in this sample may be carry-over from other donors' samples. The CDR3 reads CASSGFLGDTQYF. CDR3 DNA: TGTGCCAGCAGTGGATTTTTGGGGGATACGCAGTATTTT.